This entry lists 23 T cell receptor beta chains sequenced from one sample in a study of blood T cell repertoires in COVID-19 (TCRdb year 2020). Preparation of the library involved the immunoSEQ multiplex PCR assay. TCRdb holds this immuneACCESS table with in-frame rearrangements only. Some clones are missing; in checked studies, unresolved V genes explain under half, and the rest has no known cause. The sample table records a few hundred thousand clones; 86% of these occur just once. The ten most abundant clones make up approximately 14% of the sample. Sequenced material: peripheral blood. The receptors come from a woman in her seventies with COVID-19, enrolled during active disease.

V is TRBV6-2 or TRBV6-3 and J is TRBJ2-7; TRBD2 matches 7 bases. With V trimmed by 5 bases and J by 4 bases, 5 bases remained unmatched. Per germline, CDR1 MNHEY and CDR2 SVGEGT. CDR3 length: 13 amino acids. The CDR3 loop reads CASSQTSLYEQYF. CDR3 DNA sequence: TGTGCCAGCAGTCAGACTAGCCTGTACGAGCAGTACTTC.

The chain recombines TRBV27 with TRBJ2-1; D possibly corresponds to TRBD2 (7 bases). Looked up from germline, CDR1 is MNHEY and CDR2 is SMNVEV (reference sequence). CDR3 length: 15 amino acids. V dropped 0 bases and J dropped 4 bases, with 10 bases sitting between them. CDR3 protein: CASSLSAGAYNEQFF. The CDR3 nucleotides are TGTGCCAGCAGTTTATCGGCGGGGGCTTACAATGAGCAGTTCTTC.

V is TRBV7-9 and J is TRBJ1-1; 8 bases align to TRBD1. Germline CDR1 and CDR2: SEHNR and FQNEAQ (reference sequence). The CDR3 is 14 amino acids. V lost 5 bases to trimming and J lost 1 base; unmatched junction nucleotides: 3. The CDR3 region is CASSRGQANTEAFF. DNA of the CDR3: TGTGCCAGCAGCAGGGGACAGGCGAACACTGAAGCTTTCTTT.

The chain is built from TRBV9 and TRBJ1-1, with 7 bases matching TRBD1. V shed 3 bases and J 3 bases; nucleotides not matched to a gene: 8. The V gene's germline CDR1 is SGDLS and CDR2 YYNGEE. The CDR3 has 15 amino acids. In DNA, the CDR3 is TGTGCCAGCAGCGCGACAGGGAACACGGACACTGAAGCTTTCTTT. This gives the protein CASSATGNTDTEAFF.

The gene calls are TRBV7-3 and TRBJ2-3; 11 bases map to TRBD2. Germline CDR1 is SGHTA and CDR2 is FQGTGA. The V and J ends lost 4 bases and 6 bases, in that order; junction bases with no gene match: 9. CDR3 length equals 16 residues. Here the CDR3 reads CASSSRLAGQGDTQYF. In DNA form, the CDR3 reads TGTGCCAGCAGCTCTCGACTAGCGGGGCAGGGGGATACGCAGTATTTT.

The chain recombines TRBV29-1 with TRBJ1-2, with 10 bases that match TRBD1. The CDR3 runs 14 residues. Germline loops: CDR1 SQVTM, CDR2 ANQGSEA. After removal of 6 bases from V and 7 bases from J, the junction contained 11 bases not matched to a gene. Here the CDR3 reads CSVRPGQGVGGYTF. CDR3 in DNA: TGCAGCGTCCGTCCCGGACAGGGGGTGGGTGGCTACACCTTC.

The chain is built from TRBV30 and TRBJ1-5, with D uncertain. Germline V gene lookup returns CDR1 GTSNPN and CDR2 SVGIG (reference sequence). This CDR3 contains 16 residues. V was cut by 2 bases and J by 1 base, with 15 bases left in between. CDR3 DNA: TGTGCCTGGAGTCCCGGCGGGCCAGTGAGCAATCAGCCCCAGCATTTT. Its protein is CAWSPGGPVSNQPQHF.

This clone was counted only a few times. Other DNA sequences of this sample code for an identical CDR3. In DNA, the CDR3 is TGTGCCAGCAGTGAACAGGGGCAATCCTACGAGCAGTACTTC. It specifies CASSEQGQSYEQYF. J is TRBJ2-7 and V is TRBV2; the D gene is possibly TRBD1 (6 bases). CDR3 length: 14 amino acids. Trimming removed 2 bases at V and 1 base at J, with 9 bases between. CDR1 and CDR2 from the germline V gene are SNHLY and FYNNEI.

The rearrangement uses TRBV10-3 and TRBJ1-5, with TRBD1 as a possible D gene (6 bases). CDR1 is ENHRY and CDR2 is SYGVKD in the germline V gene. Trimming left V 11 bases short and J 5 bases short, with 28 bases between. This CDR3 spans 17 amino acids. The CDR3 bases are TGTGCCCCTACCGAGGGGGGGCGCGCGGGGAAGGATCAGCCCCAGCATTTT. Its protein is CAPTEGGRAGKDQPQHF.

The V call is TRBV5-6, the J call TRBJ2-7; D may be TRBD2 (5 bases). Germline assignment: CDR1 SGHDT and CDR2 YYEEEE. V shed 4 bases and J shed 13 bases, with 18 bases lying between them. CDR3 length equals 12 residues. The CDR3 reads CASSIYTGVGYF. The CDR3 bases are TGTGCCAGCAGCATCTACACCGGGGTAGGTTACTTC.

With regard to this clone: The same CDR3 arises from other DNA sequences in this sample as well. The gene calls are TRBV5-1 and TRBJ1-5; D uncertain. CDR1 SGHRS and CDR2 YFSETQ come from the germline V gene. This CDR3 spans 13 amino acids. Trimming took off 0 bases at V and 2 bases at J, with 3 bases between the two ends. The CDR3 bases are TGCGCCAGCAGCTTGGCCGGCAATCAGCCCCAGCATTTT. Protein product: CASSLAGNQPQHF.

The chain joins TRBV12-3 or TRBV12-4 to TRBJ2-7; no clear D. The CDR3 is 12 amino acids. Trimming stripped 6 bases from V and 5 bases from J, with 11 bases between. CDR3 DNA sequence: TGTGCCAGCAGCTTGCGGTCCGACGAGCAGTACTTC. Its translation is CASSLRSDEQYF.

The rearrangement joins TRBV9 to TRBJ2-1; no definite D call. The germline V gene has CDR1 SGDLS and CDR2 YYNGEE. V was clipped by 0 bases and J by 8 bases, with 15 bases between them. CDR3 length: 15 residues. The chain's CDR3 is CASSVGMRELDEQFF. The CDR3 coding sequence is TGTGCCAGCAGCGTAGGTATGCGCGAGCTGGATGAGCAGTTCTTC.

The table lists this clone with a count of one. CDR3 DNA sequence: TGCGCCAGCAGCATGAGCCTAGCGGGGGGGGAGCCGCAGTATTTT. As protein: CASSMSLAGGEPQYF. The chain has TRBV5-1 and TRBJ2-3; 12 bases are a match to TRBD2. The CDR3 has 15 residues. Germline V CDR1 and CDR2: SGHRS, YFSETQ. Trimming cost V 4 bases and J 10 bases; bases outside gene matches: 10.

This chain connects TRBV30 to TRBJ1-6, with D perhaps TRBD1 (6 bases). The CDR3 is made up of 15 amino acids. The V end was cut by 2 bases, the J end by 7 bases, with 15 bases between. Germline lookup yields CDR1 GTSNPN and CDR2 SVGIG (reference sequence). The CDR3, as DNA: TGTGCCTGGAGTCGATGGGGGCCCTCGAATTCACCCCTCCACTTT. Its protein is CAWSRWGPSNSPLHF.

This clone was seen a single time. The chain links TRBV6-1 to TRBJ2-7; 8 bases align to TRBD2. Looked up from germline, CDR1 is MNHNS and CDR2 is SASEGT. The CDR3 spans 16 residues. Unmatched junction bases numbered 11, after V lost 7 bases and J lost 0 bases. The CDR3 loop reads CASIEGSGAVSYEQYF. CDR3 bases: TGTGCCAGCATTGAGGGTAGCGGGGCCGTCTCCTACGAGCAGTACTTC.

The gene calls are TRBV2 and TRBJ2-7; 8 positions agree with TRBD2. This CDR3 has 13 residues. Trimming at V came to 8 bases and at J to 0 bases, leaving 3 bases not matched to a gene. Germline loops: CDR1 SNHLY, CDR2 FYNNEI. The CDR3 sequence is CASFSGVSYEQYF. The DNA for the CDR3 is TGTGCCAGCTTTAGCGGGGTCTCCTACGAGCAGTACTTC.

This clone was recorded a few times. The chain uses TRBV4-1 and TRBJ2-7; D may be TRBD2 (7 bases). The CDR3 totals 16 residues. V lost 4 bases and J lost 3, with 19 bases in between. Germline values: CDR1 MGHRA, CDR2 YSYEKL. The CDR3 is CASSPQEGGAVYEQYF. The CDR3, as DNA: TGCGCCAGCAGCCCCCAAGAGGGGGGGGCCGTCTACGAGCAGTACTTC.

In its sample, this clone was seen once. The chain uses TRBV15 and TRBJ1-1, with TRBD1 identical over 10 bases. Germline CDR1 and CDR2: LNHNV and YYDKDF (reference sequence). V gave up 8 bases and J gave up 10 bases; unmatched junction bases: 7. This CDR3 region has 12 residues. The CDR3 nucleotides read TGTGCCACCGGGGGGACAGGGGATCGAGCTTTCTTT. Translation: CATGGTGDRAFF.

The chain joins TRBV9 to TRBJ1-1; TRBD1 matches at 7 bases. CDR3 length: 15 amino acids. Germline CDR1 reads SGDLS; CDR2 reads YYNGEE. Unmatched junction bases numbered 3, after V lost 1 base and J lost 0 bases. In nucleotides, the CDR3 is TGTGCCAGCAGCGTAACCGGGACAGTGAACACTGAAGCTTTCTTT. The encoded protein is CASSVTGTVNTEAFF.

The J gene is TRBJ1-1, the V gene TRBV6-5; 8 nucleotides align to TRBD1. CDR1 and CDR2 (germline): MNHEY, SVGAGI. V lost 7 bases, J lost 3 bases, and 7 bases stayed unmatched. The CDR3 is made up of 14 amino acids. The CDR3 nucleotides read TGTGCCAGCACAACAGGGGGTCTGTACACTGAAGCTTTCTTT. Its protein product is CASTTGGLYTEAFF.

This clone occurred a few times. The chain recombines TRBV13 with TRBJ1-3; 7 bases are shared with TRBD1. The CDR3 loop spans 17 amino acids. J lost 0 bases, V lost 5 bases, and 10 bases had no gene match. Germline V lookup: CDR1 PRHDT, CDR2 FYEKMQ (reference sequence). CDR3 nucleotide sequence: TGTGCCAGCAGCGACACCGGGACAGCGTTCTCTGGAAACACCATATATTTT. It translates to CASSDTGTAFSGNTIYF.

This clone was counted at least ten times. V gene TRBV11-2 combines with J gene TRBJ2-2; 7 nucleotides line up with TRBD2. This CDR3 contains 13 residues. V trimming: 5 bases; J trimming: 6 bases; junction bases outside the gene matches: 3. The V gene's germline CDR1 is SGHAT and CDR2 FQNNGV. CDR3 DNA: TGTGCCAGCAGCGGGCGGGGGTCCGGGGAGCTGTTTTTT. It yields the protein CASSGRGSGELFF.